The rows below give T cell receptor beta chains drawn from one sample of a study of cytomegalovirus exposure and HLA in healthy donors. The data were produced by immunoSEQ multiplex PCR, yet TCRdb's version contains in-frame clones alone and is incomplete. Of tens of thousands of clones in the sample, 65% to 85% were seen once. Specimen: PBMCs. The source of these receptors is a man aged 30-40 years in good health and CMV-seronegative. The CDR3 runs from the conserved cysteine through the conserved F or W. The order of the fields is J gene, CDR3 length, D gene, V gene, clone size, CDR3 DNA, CDR3 protein. D genes are given only for firm matches. Size values are once, few and many counts, or a class for expanded clones, and some rows have none.

J gene: TRBJ1-2
CDR3 length: 12
D gene: TRBD1
V gene: TRBV25-1
clone size: .
CDR3 DNA: TGTGCCAGCAGTTGGGGACAGGAAGGCTACACCTTC
CDR3 protein: CASSWGQEGYTF

J gene: TRBJ1-3
CDR3 length: 12
D gene: .
V gene: TRBV19
clone size: .
CDR3 DNA: TGTGCCACACATTCCCGAACGAACACCATATATTTT
CDR3 protein: CATHSRTNTIYF

J gene: TRBJ2-7
CDR3 length: 13
D gene: .
V gene: TRBV6-6
clone size: few
CDR3 DNA: TGTGCCAGCAGCCATCAGGGAACCTACGAGCAGTACTTC
CDR3 protein: CASSHQGTYEQYF

J gene: TRBJ2-3
CDR3 length: 14
D gene: .
V gene: TRBV7-2
clone size: .
CDR3 DNA: TGTGCCAGCAGCTCGAATGGCTTCACAGATACGCAGTATTTT
CDR3 protein: CASSSNGFTDTQYF

J gene: TRBJ2-7
CDR3 length: 12
D gene: .
V gene: TRBV7-8
clone size: .
CDR3 DNA: TGTGCCAGCAGCATCGACACCTACGAGCAGTACTTC
CDR3 protein: CASSIDTYEQYF

J gene: TRBJ1-2
CDR3 length: 14
D gene: .
V gene: TRBV6-6
clone size: .
CDR3 DNA: TGTGCCAGCAGTATCCGGACAGAAAGCTATGGCTACACCTTC
CDR3 protein: CASSIRTESYGYTF

J gene: TRBJ2-7
CDR3 length: 14
D gene: .
V gene: TRBV5-1
clone size: .
CDR3 DNA: TGCGCCAGCAGCTTGACTGCCGGTGCCTACGAGCAGTACTTC
CDR3 protein: CASSLTAGAYEQYF

J gene: TRBJ1-4
CDR3 length: 11
D gene: .
V gene: TRBV30
clone size: .
CDR3 DNA: TGTGCCTGGAGTGTACAGGAAAAACTGTTTTTT
CDR3 protein: CAWSVQEKLFF

J gene: TRBJ2-5
CDR3 length: 15
D gene: .
V gene: TRBV5-1
clone size: .
CDR3 DNA: TGCGCCAGCAGCCACGGATCAGGGTACCAAGAGACCCAGTACTTC
CDR3 protein: CASSHGSGYQETQYF

J gene: TRBJ1-3
CDR3 length: 16
D gene: .
V gene: TRBV7-9
clone size: .
CDR3 DNA: TGTGCCAGCAGCTTCTGGACTGCCAACTCTGGAAACACCATATATTTT
CDR3 protein: CASSFWTANSGNTIYF

J gene: TRBJ2-7
CDR3 length: 15
D gene: .
V gene: TRBV9
clone size: once
CDR3 DNA: TGTGCCAGCAGCGTAGATCCAGCTAGCTCCTACGAGCAGTACTTC
CDR3 protein: CASSVDPASSYEQYF

J gene: TRBJ1-1
CDR3 length: 15
D gene: .
V gene: TRBV27
clone size: once
CDR3 DNA: TGTGCCAGCAGTTTGGGGGGGCGCAGGGACACTGAAGCTTTCTTT
CDR3 protein: CASSLGGRRDTEAFF

J gene: TRBJ2-1
CDR3 length: 16
D gene: TRBD2
V gene: TRBV9
clone size: .
CDR3 DNA: TGTGCCAGCAGCGTATCCGCAGCGGGGGTTGAGAATGAGCAGTTCTTC
CDR3 protein: CASSVSAAGVENEQFF

J gene: TRBJ1-5
CDR3 length: 15
D gene: TRBD1
V gene: TRBV10-2
clone size: .
CDR3 DNA: TGCGCCAGCAGTGAGTCCGGGACAGGGACTCAGCCCCAGCATTTT
CDR3 protein: CASSESGTGTQPQHF

J gene: TRBJ2-5
CDR3 length: 13
D gene: .
V gene: TRBV29-1
clone size: .
CDR3 DNA: TGCAGCGTGACGCGGTCGTTACAAGAGACCCAGTACTTC
CDR3 protein: CSVTRSLQETQYF

J gene: TRBJ1-1
CDR3 length: 15
D gene: TRBD1
V gene: TRBV5-4
clone size: once
CDR3 DNA: TGTGCCAGCAGCTTGGACTACAGGGGTAACACTGAAGCTTTCTTT
CDR3 protein: CASSLDYRGNTEAFF

J gene: TRBJ1-1
CDR3 length: 13
D gene: .
V gene: TRBV7-8
clone size: few
CDR3 DNA: TGTGCCAGCAGCTTACAGGGATACACTGAAGCTTTCTTT
CDR3 protein: CASSLQGYTEAFF

J gene: TRBJ1-5
CDR3 length: 14
D gene: TRBD1
V gene: TRBV28
clone size: .
CDR3 DNA: TGTGCCAGCAGTTCCGGGACAGGGGTGCAGCCCCAGCATTTT
CDR3 protein: CASSSGTGVQPQHF

J gene: TRBJ1-1
CDR3 length: 15
D gene: .
V gene: TRBV5-6
clone size: .
CDR3 DNA: TGTGCCAGCAGCAGGGGATGGGGGCGCTTCGCTGAAGCTTTCTTT
CDR3 protein: CASSRGWGRFAEAFF

J gene: TRBJ1-6
CDR3 length: 13
D gene: .
V gene: TRBV6-5
clone size: .
CDR3 DNA: TGTGCCAGCACTGAACGATACGGTTCACCCCTCCACTTT
CDR3 protein: CASTERYGSPLHF

J gene: TRBJ2-6
CDR3 length: 19
D gene: TRBD1
V gene: TRBV9
clone size: few
CDR3 DNA: TGTGCCAGCAGCGTAGTTTGGGACAGGGGGCTTTCTGGGGCCAACGTCCTGACTTTC
CDR3 protein: CASSVVWDRGLSGANVLTF

J gene: TRBJ1-6
CDR3 length: 15
D gene: .
V gene: TRBV30
clone size: .
CDR3 DNA: TGTGCCTGGAGCCCAACTTCGGGAATTGGGTCACCCCTCCACTTT
CDR3 protein: CAWSPTSGIGSPLHF

J gene: TRBJ1-1
CDR3 length: 12
D gene: .
V gene: TRBV6-5
clone size: .
CDR3 DNA: TGTGCCAGCAGTTACGGTAGCACTGAAGCTTTCTTT
CDR3 protein: CASSYGSTEAFF

J gene: TRBJ1-6
CDR3 length: 16
D gene: .
V gene: TRBV5-1
clone size: .
CDR3 DNA: TGCGCCAGCAGCTTAATGAACAGGGTGTCTAATTCACCCCTCCACTTT
CDR3 protein: CASSLMNRVSNSPLHF

J gene: TRBJ1-5
CDR3 length: 18
D gene: TRBD1
V gene: TRBV7-9
clone size: .
CDR3 DNA: TGTGCCAGCAGCTTAGGCGGGACAGGGGTTACAAGCAATCAGCCCCAGCATTTT
CDR3 protein: CASSLGGTGVTSNQPQHF

J gene: TRBJ2-7
CDR3 length: 17
D gene: TRBD1
V gene: TRBV25-1
clone size: .
CDR3 DNA: TGTGCCAGCAGTGCCCCAAGGGGGACAGGGAGCAATTACGAGCAGTACTTC
CDR3 protein: CASSAPRGTGSNYEQYF

J gene: TRBJ2-7
CDR3 length: 15
D gene: .
V gene: TRBV5-8
clone size: .
CDR3 DNA: TGTGCCAGCAGTAGGGATACAGGGATCTCCTACGAGCAGTACTTC
CDR3 protein: CASSRDTGISYEQYF

J gene: TRBJ2-5
CDR3 length: 16
D gene: TRBD1
V gene: TRBV6-6
clone size: .
CDR3 DNA: TGTGCCAGCAGTTCAGGAGACAGGGGCATAGGGGAGACCCAGTACTTC
CDR3 protein: CASSSGDRGIGETQYF

J gene: TRBJ1-6
CDR3 length: 14
D gene: TRBD1
V gene: TRBV5-1
clone size: .
CDR3 DNA: TGCGCCAGCAGCCAGGGCCAGGGGGATTCACCCCTCCACTTT
CDR3 protein: CASSQGQGDSPLHF

J gene: TRBJ2-5
CDR3 length: 17
D gene: .
V gene: TRBV10-3
clone size: .
CDR3 DNA: TGTGCCATCAGTGAAGGGGGATTACAGCAACGCGGGGAGACCCAGTACTTC
CDR3 protein: CAISEGGLQQRGETQYF

J gene: TRBJ2-1
CDR3 length: 13
D gene: .
V gene: TRBV5-1
clone size: .
CDR3 DNA: TGCGCCAGCAGCTTGTATGACGGGAATGAGCAGTTCTTC
CDR3 protein: CASSLYDGNEQFF

J gene: TRBJ1-2
CDR3 length: 14
D gene: .
V gene: TRBV28
clone size: .
CDR3 DNA: TGTGCCAGCAGTTTAAACAGGGCGATTTATGGCTACACCTTC
CDR3 protein: CASSLNRAIYGYTF

J gene: TRBJ2-7
CDR3 length: 14
D gene: TRBD1
V gene: TRBV5-1
clone size: .
CDR3 DNA: TGCGCCAGCAGCTTTGGACAGGCCTCCTACGAGCAGTACTTC
CDR3 protein: CASSFGQASYEQYF

J gene: TRBJ1-4
CDR3 length: 14
D gene: .
V gene: TRBV2
clone size: .
CDR3 DNA: TGTGCCAGCGTAACCACAGGGCTCGGGGAAAAACTGTTTTTT
CDR3 protein: CASVTTGLGEKLFF

J gene: TRBJ2-7
CDR3 length: 14
D gene: .
V gene: TRBV9
clone size: once
CDR3 DNA: TGTGCCAGCAGCGCCGATCCGGCTGGCGGCGAGCAGTACTTC
CDR3 protein: CASSADPAGGEQYF

J gene: TRBJ2-7
CDR3 length: 15
D gene: TRBD1
V gene: TRBV5-4
clone size: once
CDR3 DNA: TGTGCCAGCAGCTTCCGACAGGGTGCGGCCTACGAGCAGTACTTC
CDR3 protein: CASSFRQGAAYEQYF

J gene: TRBJ2-1
CDR3 length: 13
D gene: .
V gene: TRBV5-4
clone size: once
CDR3 DNA: TGTGCCAGCCGAAATGACACCTACAATGAGCAGTTCTTC
CDR3 protein: CASRNDTYNEQFF

J gene: TRBJ1-5
CDR3 length: 12
D gene: .
V gene: TRBV2
clone size: .
CDR3 DNA: TGTGCCAGCGCGGGGGGCAATCAGCCCCAGCATTTT
CDR3 protein: CASAGGNQPQHF

J gene: TRBJ2-7
CDR3 length: 14
D gene: .
V gene: TRBV19
clone size: .
CDR3 DNA: TGTGCCAGTAGTATGGGGCGGAGCTCCTACGAGCAGTACTTC
CDR3 protein: CASSMGRSSYEQYF

J gene: TRBJ1-2
CDR3 length: 13
D gene: TRBD1
V gene: TRBV30
clone size: .
CDR3 DNA: TGTGCCTGGGACAGGGGTCGAGGGGATGGCTACACCTTC
CDR3 protein: CAWDRGRGDGYTF

J gene: TRBJ2-7
CDR3 length: 14
D gene: .
V gene: TRBV29-1
clone size: .
CDR3 DNA: TGCAGCGTTGATCTCCCGGGTGGGACTTACGAGCAGTACTTC
CDR3 protein: CSVDLPGGTYEQYF

J gene: TRBJ2-5
CDR3 length: 13
D gene: .
V gene: TRBV27
clone size: once
CDR3 DNA: TGTGCCAGCAGTTTATGGCACCAAGAGACCCAGTACTTC
CDR3 protein: CASSLWHQETQYF

J gene: TRBJ2-5
CDR3 length: 14
D gene: .
V gene: TRBV6-1
clone size: .
CDR3 DNA: TGTGCCAGCAGTGAATCAGGGTATCGGGAGACCCAGTACTTC
CDR3 protein: CASSESGYRETQYF

J gene: TRBJ1-2
CDR3 length: 16
D gene: .
V gene: TRBV9
clone size: .
CDR3 DNA: TGTGCCAGCAGCGTAGGACCGGACAGCCCTAACTATGGCTACACCTTC
CDR3 protein: CASSVGPDSPNYGYTF

J gene: TRBJ1-1
CDR3 length: 11
D gene: .
V gene: TRBV29-1
clone size: .
CDR3 DNA: TGCAGCGATGGACACGGAGCTGAAGCTTTCTTT
CDR3 protein: CSDGHGAEAFF

J gene: TRBJ1-3
CDR3 length: 13
D gene: .
V gene: TRBV15
clone size: .
CDR3 DNA: TGTGCCACCAGCAGTAACTCTGGAAACACCATATATTTT
CDR3 protein: CATSSNSGNTIYF

J gene: TRBJ1-4
CDR3 length: 12
D gene: .
V gene: TRBV10-1
clone size: .
CDR3 DNA: TGCGCCAGCAGTGACGGACAGGAAAAACTGTTTTTT
CDR3 protein: CASSDGQEKLFF

J gene: TRBJ2-1
CDR3 length: 16
D gene: .
V gene: TRBV5-6
clone size: .
CDR3 DNA: TGTGCCAGCAGCTTTTGGGGGGTGGGCTCCTACAATGAGCAGTTCTTC
CDR3 protein: CASSFWGVGSYNEQFF